These T cell receptor beta chains were read from a single sample in a study of cytomegalovirus exposure and HLA in healthy donors. Produced via immunoSEQ multiplex PCR; TCRdb's table is partial and in-frame only. The data hold about 130,000 clones, with around 63% observed a single time. Specimen: PBMCs. Every receptor here comes from a human donor in good health. CDR3s include the opening cysteine and the closing phenylalanine or tryptophan. Each record gives: D gene, J gene, V gene, clone size, CDR3 length, CDR3 protein, CDR3 DNA. The D gene is left open where the match is weak. Some rows have no size entry. The others give once, few or many, or a class for an expanded clone.

>NA|TRBJ1-1|TRBV5-1|once|13
CASSWGPETEAFF
TGCGCCAGCAGCTGGGGCCCAGAAACTGAAGCTTTCTTT
>TRBD2|TRBJ2-5|TRBV11-3|NA|14
CASSKLGREEAQYF
TGTGCCAGCAGCAAACTCGGGAGGGAAGAGGCCCAGTACTTC
>NA|TRBJ2-7|TRBV14|NA|16
CASSNLGGGSSYEQYF
TGTGCCAGCAGTAATTTAGGAGGGGGCAGTTCCTACGAGCAGTACTTC
>NA|TRBJ2-1|TRBV6-7|once|16
CASSYLLSPSYNEQFF
TGTGCCAGCAGTTACCTACTGAGCCCGTCCTACAATGAGCAGTTCTTC
>TRBD2|TRBJ2-7|TRBV9|NA|16
CASSVESSGRTYEQYF
TGTGCCAGCAGCGTAGAGTCTAGCGGGAGGACCTACGAGCAGTACTTC
>TRBD1|TRBJ1-2|TRBV6-6|few|16
CASSTYKRQGDYGYTF
TGTGCCAGCAGTACTTATAAGCGACAGGGTGACTATGGCTACACCTTC
>NA|TRBJ1-1|TRBV11-2|NA|14
CASSWTTGDTEAFF
TGTGCCAGCAGCTGGACCACAGGCGACACTGAAGCTTTCTTT
>NA|TRBJ1-5|TRBV11-2|few|16
CASSPGSGGPNQPQHF
TGTGCCAGCAGCCCGGGCTCGGGGGGGCCGAATCAGCCCCAGCATTTT
>NA|TRBJ2-7|TRBV6-1|NA|16
CASSGGLGRDSYEQYF
TGTGCCAGCAGTGGAGGACTGGGTCGTGACTCCTACGAGCAGTACTTC
>TRBD2|TRBJ2-3|TRBV7-3|NA|15
CASSSSGTSEDTQYF
TGTGCCAGCAGCTCGTCCGGGACTAGCGAGGATACGCAGTATTTT
>TRBD2|TRBJ2-1|TRBV5-6|once|15
CASSWRTSPYNEQFF
TGTGCCAGCAGCTGGAGGACTAGTCCCTACAATGAGCAGTTCTTC
>NA|TRBJ2-1|TRBV4-1|NA|15
CASSLGRTGVYEQFF
TGCGCCAGCAGCCTAGGACGGACTGGAGTGTATGAGCAGTTCTTC
>NA|TRBJ1-5|TRBV7-2|few|15
CASSLVGGGNQPQHF
TGTGCCAGCAGCTTAGTCGGGGGTGGCAATCAGCCCCAGCATTTT
>TRBD1|TRBJ1-5|TRBV28|NA|15
CASSSRTGLNQPQHF
TGTGCCAGCAGCTCCCGGACAGGGCTCAATCAGCCCCAGCATTTT
>NA|TRBJ2-2|TRBV19|NA|14
CASSISVGGGELFF
TGTGCCAGTAGTATTTCGGTCGGGGGAGGGGAGCTGTTTTTT
>NA|TRBJ1-5|TRBV10-1|NA|17
CATTAVFNLNGNQPQHF
TGCGCCACAACCGCTGTATTTAACTTGAACGGCAATCAGCCCCAGCATTTT
>TRBD2|TRBJ2-1|TRBV15|NA|16
CATSRGLAATYNEQFF
TGTGCCACCAGCAGAGGGCTAGCGGCCACCTACAATGAGCAGTTCTTC
>TRBD1|TRBJ2-7|TRBV19|NA|15
CASSISGGYVDEQYF
TGTGCCAGTAGTATATCAGGGGGCTACGTGGACGAGCAGTACTTC
>TRBD2|TRBJ2-1|TRBV4-1|NA|17
CASSPAATSGTYNEQFF
TGCGCCAGCAGCCCGGCAGCGACTAGCGGCACCTACAATGAGCAGTTCTTC
>NA|TRBJ2-5|TRBV28|NA|13
CASSPTVKETQYF
TGTGCCAGCAGCCCGACTGTGAAAGAGACCCAGTACTTC
>NA|TRBJ1-2|TRBV27|NA|14
CASSPDRANYGYTF
TGTGCCAGCAGTCCAGACAGAGCTAACTATGGCTACACCTTC
>TRBD2|TRBJ2-4|TRBV11-2|NA|20
CASSLEFPGGRSLAKNIQYF
TGTGCCAGCAGCTTAGAATTCCCGGGAGGTCGATCATTAGCCAAAAACATTCAGTACTTC
>TRBD1|TRBJ2-7|TRBV5-1|NA|14
CATGTGGTSYEQYF
TGCGCCACCGGGACAGGGGGCACCTCCTACGAGCAGTACTTC
>TRBD1|TRBJ1-4|TRBV5-6|NA|16
CASETLAGGAGEKLFF
TGTGCCAGCGAGACGCTAGCAGGGGGCGCGGGAGAAAAACTGTTTTTT
>NA|TRBJ2-5|TRBV28|once|13
CASRPGVQETQYF
TGTGCCAGTCGCCCAGGTGTCCAAGAGACCCAGTACTTC